Shown below are 19 T cell receptor beta chains from a single sample sequenced in a study of blood T cell repertoires in COVID-19. The assay was immunoSEQ multiplex PCR, and TCRdb's table has in-frame clones only and misses some. The sample records fewer than 450,000 clones, 88% being singletons. Sequenced input: PBMCs or T cells enriched from blood (not recorded which). Receptor source: a woman between 18 and 30 years old who had recovered from COVID-19.

The V call is TRBV7-6, the J call TRBJ1-2; D gene uncertain. There are 14 residues in the CDR3. Between the trimmed V and J ends, which lost 1 base and 1 base, there was a span of 7 bases. The germline V gene encodes CDR1 SGHVS and CDR2 FNYEAQ. The CDR3 region has the DNA TGTGCCAGCAGCTTAGGAGACATTAACTATGGCTACACCTTC. Amino acid sequence: CASSLGDINYGYTF.

This sequence joins TRBV19 and TRBJ1-5, with 8 bases fitting TRBD1. The CDR3 consists of 16 residues. V lost 3 bases and J lost 2; bases outside the gene matches: 6. CDR1 and CDR2 (germline): LNHDA, SQIVND (reference sequence). In DNA form, the CDR3 reads TGTGCCAGTAGTATCAGGGGGCCAGGGGGCAATCAGCCCCAGCATTTT. As protein: CASSIRGPGGNQPQHF.

In its sample, this clone was seen a few times. This chain uses TRBV7-9 with TRBJ2-7, with 9 bases lining up with TRBD1. V shed 4 bases, J shed 4 bases, and the junction held 14 bases outside the gene matches. Germline-derived CDR1 and CDR2 are SEHNR and FQNEAQ (reference sequence). There are 17 residues in the CDR3. The CDR3 loop reads CASSSRPVGTGSYEQYF. CDR3 bases: TGTGCCAGCAGCTCGCGGCCCGTCGGGACAGGGTCGTACGAGCAGTACTTC.

V is TRBV5-4 and J is TRBJ2-4; TRBD1 is a possible D gene (6 bases). Germline CDR1 is SGHNT and CDR2 is YYREEE (reference sequence). Trimming cost V 0 bases and J 2 bases, with 9 bases left between them. The CDR3 sequence is 15 residues long. The chain's CDR3 is CASSLGQGPKNIQYF. In nucleotides, the CDR3 is TGTGCCAGCAGCTTGGGCCAGGGGCCCAAAAACATTCAGTACTTC.

This clone has only one observation. J is TRBJ1-5 and V is TRBV6-1, with D tentatively TRBD1 (5 bases). V was shortened by 2 bases and J by 6 bases, with 11 bases between the two germline ends. This CDR3 is 14 amino acids long. Germline CDR1 reads MNHNS; CDR2 reads SASEGT. CDR3 sequence (DNA): TGTGCCAGCAGTGAATATGGAGGGGTTCAGCCCCAGCATTTT. This encodes CASSEYGGVQPQHF.

Here the CDR3 DNA reads TGTGCCAGCAGCCGATCAGCCCGGGGGGCTGGAAACACCATATATTTT. Its protein product is CASSRSARGAGNTIYF. The chain joins TRBV3-1 (or the pseudogene TRBV3-2) to TRBJ1-3, with D tentatively TRBD1 (5 bases). This CDR3 is built from 16 residues. The ends were cut back, 4 bases at V and 2 bases at J, with 15 bases in the middle. Germline assignment: CDR1 LGHDT and CDR2 YNNKEL (reference sequence).

V usage is TRBV6-5 and J usage is TRBJ2-7; 8 positions agree with TRBD2. V lost 0 bases to trimming and J lost 4 bases; unmatched junction nucleotides: 8. Germline-derived CDR1 and CDR2 are MNHEY and SVGAGI. The CDR3 contains 16 residues. CDR3 protein: CASSYSSSGGTYEQYF. In nucleotides, the CDR3 is TGTGCCAGCAGTTACTCGAGCAGCGGGGGTACTTACGAGCAGTACTTC.

The rearrangement uses TRBV18 and TRBJ1-1; tentative D call: TRBD1 (5 bases). CDR1 is KGHSH and CDR2 is LQKENI in the germline V gene. V shed 3 bases and J shed 3 bases, with 20 bases lying between them. The CDR3 has 17 amino acids. The CDR3 DNA sequence: TGTGCCAGCTCACCGCCCAGGGAGGAGGGGTATCACACTGAAGCTTTCTTT. Translating gives CASSPPREEGYHTEAFF.

The CDR3 nucleotides read TGTGCCAGCAGCCAAGGGGAGGGGTCCGAGCAGTACTTC. As protein: CASSQGEGSEQYF. The chain combines TRBV3-1 (or the pseudogene TRBV3-2) with TRBJ2-7, with 7 bases fitting TRBD2. Germline values: CDR1 LGHDT, CDR2 YNNKEL (reference sequence). The CDR3 covers 13 residues. V shed 1 base, J shed 6 bases, and the junction held 3 bases outside the gene matches.

The rearrangement uses TRBV6-2 or TRBV6-3 and TRBJ1-1; perhaps TRBD1 as D (5 bases). Germline V lookup: CDR1 MNHEY, CDR2 SVGEGT. CDR3 size: 16 residues. Trimming removed 0 bases from V and 1 base from J, with 12 bases in between. CDR3: CASSYSSRTRNTEAFF. CDR3 DNA: TGTGCCAGCAGTTACTCGAGTCGGACAAGGAACACTGAAGCTTTCTTT.

The genes are TRBV28 and TRBJ2-2; 8 nucleotides agree with TRBD1. CDR1 is MDHEN and CDR2 is SYDVKM in the germline V gene. The CDR3 consists of 14 residues. Losses at the gene ends were 10 bases for V and 3 bases for J; bases not matched to a gene: 7. CDR3 in amino acids: CATQGAGDTGELFF. CDR3 in DNA: TGTGCCACGCAGGGGGCTGGGGACACCGGGGAGCTGTTTTTT.

This clone came up once. The rearrangement joins TRBV12-3 or TRBV12-4 to TRBJ1-1, with D uncertain. The CDR3 contains 13 residues. V was trimmed by 6 bases and J by 4 bases, leaving 12 bases between them. The CDR3 DNA reads as TGTGCCAGCAGCTTACCTGCGGGCACTGAAGCTTTCTTT. Residues: CASSLPAGTEAFF.

The genes are TRBV6-5 and TRBJ1-2, with 7 bases aligning to TRBD1. Germline CDR1 reads MNHEY; CDR2 reads SVGAGI. After removal of 1 base from V and 8 bases from J, the junction contained 7 bases not matched to a gene. There are 14 residues in the CDR3. The CDR3 nucleotides are TGTGCCAGCAGTTACTGGACAGGCGGGGGGGGCTACACCTTC. Residues: CASSYWTGGGGYTF.

V and J are TRBV6-2 or TRBV6-3 and TRBJ2-2; tentative D call: TRBD2 (5 bases). The V gene lost 0 bases and the J gene lost 5 bases, with 10 bases spanning the gap. In germline, CDR1 is MNHEY, CDR2 SVGEGT. The CDR3 is 15 amino acids. CDR3 coding DNA: TGTGCCAGCAGTTACTCCCCGGGCGGGACCGGGGAGCTGTTTTTT. Its protein is CASSYSPGGTGELFF.

This sequence joins TRBV14 and TRBJ2-7; D remains unclear. CDR1 is SGHDN and CDR2 is FVKESK in the germline V gene. Trimming took 0 bases from V and 0 from J, leaving 9 bases between them. The CDR3 has 15 residues. The CDR3 is CASSQDLTYSYEQYF. DNA of the CDR3: TGTGCCAGCAGCCAAGATCTTACTTACTCCTACGAGCAGTACTTC.

In its sample, this clone was seen a few times. This chain links TRBV6-6 with TRBJ2-7; 9 nucleotides align to TRBD1. The ends lost 6 bases at V and 12 bases at J; junction bases unmatched: 9. This CDR3 is 12 amino acids long. The germline CDR1 and CDR2 sequences are MNHNY and SVGAGI (reference sequence). Here the CDR3 reads CASSSDRGYAYF. CDR3 nucleotides: TGTGCCAGCAGCTCCGACAGGGGGTATGCGTACTTC.

The CDR3 is CASSMAGDPYGYTF. CDR3 bases: TGTGCCAGTAGTATGGCAGGGGATCCCTATGGCTACACCTTC. The chain combines TRBV19 with TRBJ1-2, with D possibly being TRBD1 (6 bases). There are 14 residues in the CDR3. Germline V gene data show CDR1 as LNHDA and CDR2 as SQIVND (reference sequence). The V gene lost 3 bases and the J gene lost 4 bases, with 12 bases spanning the gap.

The chain couples TRBV29-1 to TRBJ2-7; 7 bases agree with TRBD1. CDR3 length equals 13 residues. V dropped 6 bases and J dropped 2; count of bases not matched to a gene: 7. The germline CDR1 and CDR2 sequences are SQVTM and ANQGSEA. CDR3 protein: CSVTVTGTYEQYF. As DNA, the CDR3 is TGCAGCGTCACGGTGACAGGGACCTACGAGCAGTACTTC.

The V and J genes are TRBV4-3 and TRBJ1-1, with 7 bases identical to TRBD1. V was clipped by 4 bases and J by 1 base; unmatched bases: 9. This CDR3 has 16 amino acids. Germline lookup yields CDR1 LGHNA and CDR2 YSLEER. CDR3 region: CASSRTPGTENTEAFF. CDR3 in DNA: TGCGCCAGCAGCCGCACCCCCGGGACAGAGAACACTGAAGCTTTCTTT.